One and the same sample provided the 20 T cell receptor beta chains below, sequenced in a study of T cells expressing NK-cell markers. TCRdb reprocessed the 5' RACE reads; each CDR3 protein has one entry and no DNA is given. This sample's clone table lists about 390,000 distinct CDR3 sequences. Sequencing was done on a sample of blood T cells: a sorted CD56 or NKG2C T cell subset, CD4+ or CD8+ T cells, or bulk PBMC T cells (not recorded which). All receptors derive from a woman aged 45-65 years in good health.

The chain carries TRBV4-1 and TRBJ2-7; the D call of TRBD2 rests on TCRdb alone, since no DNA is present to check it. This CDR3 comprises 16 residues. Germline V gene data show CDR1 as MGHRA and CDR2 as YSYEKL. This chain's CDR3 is CASSQVAGANSYEQYF.

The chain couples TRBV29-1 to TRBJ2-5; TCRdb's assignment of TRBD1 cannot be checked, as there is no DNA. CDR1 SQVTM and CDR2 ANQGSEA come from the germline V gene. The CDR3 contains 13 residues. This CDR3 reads CSVETGAQETQYF. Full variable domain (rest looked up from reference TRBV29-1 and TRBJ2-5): SAVISQKPSRDICQRGTSLTIQCQVDSQVTMMFWYRQQPGQSLTLIATANQGSEATYESGFVIDKFPISRPNLTFSTLTVSNMSPEDSSIYLCSVETGAQETQYFGPGTRLLVL.

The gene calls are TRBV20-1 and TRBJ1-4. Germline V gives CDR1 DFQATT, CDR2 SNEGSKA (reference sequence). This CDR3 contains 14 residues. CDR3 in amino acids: CSAPTPAVDEKLFF.

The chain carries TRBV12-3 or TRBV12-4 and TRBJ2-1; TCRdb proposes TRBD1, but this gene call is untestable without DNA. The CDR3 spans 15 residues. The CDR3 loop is CASSRDRGEGNEQFF.

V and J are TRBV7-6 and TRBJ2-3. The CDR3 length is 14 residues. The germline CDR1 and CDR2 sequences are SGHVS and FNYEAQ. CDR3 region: CASSLLTNTDTQYF.

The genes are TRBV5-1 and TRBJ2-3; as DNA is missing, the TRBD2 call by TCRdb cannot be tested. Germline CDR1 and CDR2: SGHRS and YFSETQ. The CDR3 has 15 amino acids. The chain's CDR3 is CASREAGVLADTQYF.

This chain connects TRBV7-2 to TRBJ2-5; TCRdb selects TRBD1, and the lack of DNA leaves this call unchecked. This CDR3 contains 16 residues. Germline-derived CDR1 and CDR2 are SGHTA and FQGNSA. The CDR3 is CASSQRFTRPGETQYF.

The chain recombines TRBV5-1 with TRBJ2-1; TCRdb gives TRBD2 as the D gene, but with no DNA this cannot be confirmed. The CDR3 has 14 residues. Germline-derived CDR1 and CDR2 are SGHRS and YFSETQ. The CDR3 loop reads CASRQQEGYNEQFF.

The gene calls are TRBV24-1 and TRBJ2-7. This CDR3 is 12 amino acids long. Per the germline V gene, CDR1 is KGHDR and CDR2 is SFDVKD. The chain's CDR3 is CATSELGYEQYF.

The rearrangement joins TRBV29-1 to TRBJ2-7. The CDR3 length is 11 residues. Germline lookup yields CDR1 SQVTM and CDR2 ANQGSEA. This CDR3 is CSVGLREEQYF.

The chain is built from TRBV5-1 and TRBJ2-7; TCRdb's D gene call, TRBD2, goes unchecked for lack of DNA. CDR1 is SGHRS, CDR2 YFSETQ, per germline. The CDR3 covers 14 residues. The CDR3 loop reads CASRLGGNQREQYF. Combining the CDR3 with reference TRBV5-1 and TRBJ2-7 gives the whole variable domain KAGVTQTPRYLIKTRGQQVTLSCSPISGHRSVSWYQQTPGQGLQFLFEYFSETQRNKGNFPGRFSGRQFSNSRSEMNVSTLELGDSALYLCASRLGGNQREQYFGPGTRLTVT.

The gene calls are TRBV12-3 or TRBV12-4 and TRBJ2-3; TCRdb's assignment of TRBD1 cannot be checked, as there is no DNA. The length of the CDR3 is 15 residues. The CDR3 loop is CASRPLRRSTDTQYF.

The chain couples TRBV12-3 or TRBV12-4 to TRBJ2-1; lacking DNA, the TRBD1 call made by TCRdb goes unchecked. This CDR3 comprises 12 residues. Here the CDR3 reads CASTPGWDEQFF.

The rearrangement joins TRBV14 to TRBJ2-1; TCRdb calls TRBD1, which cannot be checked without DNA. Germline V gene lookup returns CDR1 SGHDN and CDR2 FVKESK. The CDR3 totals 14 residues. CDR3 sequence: CASSLQGIYNEQFF.

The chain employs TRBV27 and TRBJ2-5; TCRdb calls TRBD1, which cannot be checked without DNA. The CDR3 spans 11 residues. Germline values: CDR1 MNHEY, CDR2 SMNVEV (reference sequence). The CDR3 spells CASSLSGTEYF.

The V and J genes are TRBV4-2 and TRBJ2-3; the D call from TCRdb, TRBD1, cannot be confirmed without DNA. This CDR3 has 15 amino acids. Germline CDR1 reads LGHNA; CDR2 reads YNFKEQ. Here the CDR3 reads CASSQVQGFTDTQYF.

This chain's CDR3 is CSARPGTVDEQFF. The rearrangement links TRBV20-1 to TRBJ2-1; the TCRdb D gene call, TRBD2, has no DNA to confirm it. CDR1 is DFQATT, CDR2 SNEGSKA, per germline (reference sequence). The CDR3 is 13 residues long.

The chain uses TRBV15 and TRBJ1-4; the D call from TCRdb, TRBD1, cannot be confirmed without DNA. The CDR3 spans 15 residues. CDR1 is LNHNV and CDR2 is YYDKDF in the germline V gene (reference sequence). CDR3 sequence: CATSRERQGDEKLFF.

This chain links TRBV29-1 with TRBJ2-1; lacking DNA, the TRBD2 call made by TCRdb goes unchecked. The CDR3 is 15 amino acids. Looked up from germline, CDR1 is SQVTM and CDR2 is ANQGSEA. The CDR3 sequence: CSVGPLAGRNNEQFF.

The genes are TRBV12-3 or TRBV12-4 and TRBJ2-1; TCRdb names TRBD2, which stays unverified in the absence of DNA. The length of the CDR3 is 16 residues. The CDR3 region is CASPKSGGSPGNEQFF.